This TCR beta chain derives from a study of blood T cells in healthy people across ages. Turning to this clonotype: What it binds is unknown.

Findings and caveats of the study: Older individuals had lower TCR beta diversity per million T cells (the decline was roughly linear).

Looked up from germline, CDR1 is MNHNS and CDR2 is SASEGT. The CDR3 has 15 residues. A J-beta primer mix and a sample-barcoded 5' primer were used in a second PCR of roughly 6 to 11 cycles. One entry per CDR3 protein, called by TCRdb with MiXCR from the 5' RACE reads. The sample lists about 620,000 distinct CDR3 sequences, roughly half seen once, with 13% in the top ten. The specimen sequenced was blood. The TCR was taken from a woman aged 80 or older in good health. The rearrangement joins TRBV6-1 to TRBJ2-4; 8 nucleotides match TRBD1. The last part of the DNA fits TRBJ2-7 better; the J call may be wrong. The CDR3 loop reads CASSEGPGGVYEQYF. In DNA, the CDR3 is TGTGCCAGCAGTGAAGGCCCAGGGGGCGTCTACGAGCAGTACTTC.